The 19 T cell receptor beta chains in this list originate from one sample, sequenced in a study of Ad26.COV2.S vaccination and SARS-CoV-2 variants. Treatment in this sample: some 20 received Ad26.COV2.S at low or high dose, single or two shots; several received placebo; per-sample allocation not given. Day 63 following the first vaccine or placebo injection was when the samples were taken. Only in-frame clones appear in the TCRdb table, and some are missing; sequencing was by immunoSEQ multiplex PCR. The data contain roughly 400,000 clones, less than 95% of them singletons. The sample in question was peripheral blood, obtained in a trial of Ad26.COV2.S vaccine versus placebo. The receptors shown here come from a person between 18 and 65 years old who received the Ad26.COV2.S COVID-19 vaccine or a placebo.

The chain couples TRBV4-2 to TRBJ1-2; D may be TRBD1 (6 bases). Germline lookup yields CDR1 LGHNA and CDR2 YNFKEQ. The CDR3 has 14 residues. Trimming shortened V by 0 bases and J by 3 bases, and 8 bases separated the two germline ends. CDR3 sequence (DNA): TGTGCCAGCAGCCAAGAGGGGGCCCACTATGGCTACACCTTC. Protein: CASSQEGAHYGYTF.

This sequence joins TRBV18 and TRBJ2-4, with a possible D match to TRBD1 (6 bases). The V gene's germline CDR1 is KGHSH and CDR2 LQKENI. The V and J ends lost 2 bases and 0 bases respectively, with 11 bases between them. This CDR3 is 16 amino acids long. The CDR3 here is CASSPRTELAKNIQYF. CDR3 DNA sequence: TGTGCCAGCTCACCAAGGACAGAGCTAGCCAAAAACATTCAGTACTTC.

This clone was counted only a few times. The rearrangement uses TRBV7-7 and TRBJ2-1, with D maybe TRBD1 (5 bases). The germline gives CDR1 SSHAT, CDR2 FNYEAQ (reference sequence). The CDR3 is 13 residues long. V shed 1 base and J shed 9 bases, with 10 bases lying between them. The DNA of the CDR3 is TGTGCCAGCAGCTTAGGGGCAGGGTCTGAGCAGTTCTTC. It encodes CASSLGAGSEQFF.

This chain connects TRBV28 to TRBJ1-6, with TRBD1 matching 10 bases. In germline, CDR1 is MDHEN, CDR2 SYDVKM. V trimming: 8 bases; J trimming: 6 bases; junction bases outside the gene matches: 4. The CDR3 covers 14 residues. The CDR3 coding sequence is TGTGCCAGCTGTCGGGACAGGGGTAATTCACCCCTCCACTTT. Translation: CASCRDRGNSPLHF.

Note on this clone: Other DNA sequences of this sample code for an identical CDR3. The rearrangement joins TRBV7-9 to TRBJ2-7; D remains unclear. The CDR3 spans 13 residues. Germline CDR1 reads SEHNR; CDR2 reads FQNEAQ (reference sequence). Trimming pared 1 base from V and 3 bases from J, leaving 7 bases between. CDR3 nucleotides: TGTGCCAGCAGCTTAGGGGCCGGCTACGAGCAGTACTTC. It encodes CASSLGAGYEQYF.

The chain carries TRBV28 and TRBJ1-1, with TRBD1 as a possible D gene (5 bases). Trimming took off 1 base at V and 3 bases at J, with 9 bases between the two ends. Germline V gene sequence: CDR1 MDHEN, CDR2 SYDVKM. The CDR3 runs 14 residues. The DNA for the CDR3 is TGTGCCAGCAGTTTATTGGGGCGAGACACTGAAGCTTTCTTT. Translated: CASSLLGRDTEAFF.

The V and J genes are TRBV5-1 and TRBJ1-6, with 8 positions matching TRBD1. Germline V CDR1 and CDR2: SGHRS, YFSETQ. V was pared by 2 bases and J by 6 bases, with 13 bases of the junction left unmatched. This CDR3 has 18 amino acids. The CDR3 sequence: CASSFWTGSHTGNSPLHF. The CDR3 nucleotides read TGCGCCAGCAGCTTCTGGACAGGGTCCCATACGGGTAATTCACCCCTCCACTTT.

V and J are TRBV2 and TRBJ2-7, with TRBD2 matching 8 bases. The CDR3 contains 13 residues. Germline trimming cut 8 bases from V and 0 bases from J; bases unmatched to any gene: 3. Germline CDR1 SNHLY, CDR2 FYNNEI. The CDR3 is CASLGTSSYEQYF. The CDR3, as DNA: TGTGCCAGCCTAGGGACTAGCTCCTACGAGCAGTACTTC.

This clone was observed once. The chain links TRBV7-2 to TRBJ2-6, with 8 positions matching TRBD1. V trimming: 5 bases; J trimming: 4 bases; junction bases outside the gene matches: 7. The CDR3 sequence is 16 residues long. Germline assignment: CDR1 SGHTA and CDR2 FQGNSA. CDR3 coding DNA: TGTGCCAGCAGCCCCCGGACAGGGTCAGGGGCCAACGTCCTGACTTTC. Amino acids: CASSPRTGSGANVLTF. The whole variable domain, filled in from reference TRBV7-2 and TRBJ2-6, reads GAGVSQSPSNKVTEKGKDVELRCDPISGHTALYWYRQSLGQGLEFLIYFQGNSAPDKSGLPSDRFSAERTGGSVSTLTIQRTQQEDSAVYLCASSPRTGSGANVLTFGAGSRLTVL.

The V gene is TRBV4-1, the J gene TRBJ2-7; D call uncertain. This CDR3 is built from 14 residues. V was trimmed by 0 bases and J by 6 bases, leaving 12 bases between them. CDR1 and CDR2 (germline): MGHRA, YSYEKL. CDR3 sequence (DNA): TGCGCCAGCAGCCAAGATGTCCATCGGGTCGAGCAGTACTTC. This sequence encodes CASSQDVHRVEQYF.

This clone was seen once. The V and J genes are TRBV6-2 or TRBV6-3 and TRBJ2-7; 7 positions agree with TRBD1. The germline gives CDR1 MNHEY, CDR2 SVGEGT. The CDR3 has 15 residues. Trimming took 6 bases from V and 2 from J; bases not matched to a gene: 10. The CDR3 region has the DNA TGTGCCAGCAGCCGAGACAGGGATCCTCCCTACGAGCAGTACTTC. Encoded protein: CASSRDRDPPYEQYF.

V is TRBV5-6 and J is TRBJ2-2; no reliable D call. Germline lookup yields CDR1 SGHDT and CDR2 YYEEEE. Between the trimmed V and J ends, which lost 0 bases and 1 base, there was a span of 4 bases. This CDR3 region has 14 residues. This CDR3 is CASSLGGNTGELFF. DNA of the CDR3: TGTGCCAGCAGCTTGGGAGGGAACACCGGGGAGCTGTTTTTT.

This chain joins TRBV5-6 and TRBJ2-1; D assignment may be TRBD1 or TRBD2 (5 bases each). From germline, CDR1 is SGHDT and CDR2 YYEEEE. This CDR3 is 13 amino acids long. V was pared by 0 bases and J by 7 bases, with 8 bases between. As DNA, the CDR3 is TGTGCCAGCAGCTTGGCCTGGGGGAATGAGCAGTTCTTC. Protein: CASSLAWGNEQFF.

This rearrangement joins TRBV6-5 to TRBJ2-3; TRBD2 agrees at 9 bases. Trimming took 6 bases from V and 4 from J; bases not matched to a gene: 8. CDR3 length: 15 amino acids. Per the germline V gene, CDR1 is MNHEY and CDR2 is SVGAGI. As DNA, the CDR3 is TGTGCCAGCAGCCGTAGCGGGAGTGGGGCAGATACGCAGTATTTT. As protein: CASSRSGSGADTQYF.

The V call is TRBV7-9, the J call TRBJ2-2; TRBD1 matches at 9 bases. V was pared by 0 bases and J by 3 bases, with 5 bases of the junction left unmatched. This CDR3 region has 17 residues. Germline-derived CDR1 and CDR2 are SEHNR and FQNEAQ (reference sequence). CDR3 protein: CASSLAGQGRDTGELFF. The CDR3, as DNA: TGTGCCAGCAGCTTAGCGGGACAGGGACGGGACACCGGGGAGCTGTTTTTT.

The chain carries TRBV4-2 and TRBJ1-1; 11 nucleotides agree with TRBD1. This CDR3 is 14 amino acids long. V was clipped by 3 bases and J by 5 bases; unmatched bases: 2. Germline loops: CDR1 LGHNA, CDR2 YNFKEQ. The CDR3 DNA reads as TGTGCCAGCAGCCAGGGACAGGGGGAGACTGAAGCTTTCTTT. The encoded protein is CASSQGQGETEAFF.

The chain employs TRBV7-9 and TRBJ2-3; D possibly matches TRBD1 or TRBD2 (5 bases each). Trimming removed 3 bases from V and 3 bases from J, with 16 bases in between. Germline assignment: CDR1 SEHNR and CDR2 FQNEAQ (reference sequence). This CDR3 has 16 amino acids. Written as DNA, the CDR3 is TGTGCCAGCAGCTTGGGGACCGGGCACCTGACAGATACGCAGTATTTT. This translates into CASSLGTGHLTDTQYF.

J is TRBJ2-6 and V is TRBV6-2 or TRBV6-3; possibly TRBD2 for D (6 bases). Trimming took 2 bases from V and 2 from J, leaving 22 bases between them. The CDR3 consists of 20 residues. The germline gives CDR1 MNHEY, CDR2 SVGEGT. The CDR3 spells CASSYGPVIGGTAGANVLTF. The CDR3 DNA reads as TGTGCCAGCAGTTACGGACCGGTTATCGGGGGAACGGCTGGGGCCAACGTCCTGACTTTC.

The chain employs TRBV29-1 and TRBJ2-1; D is perhaps TRBD2 (5 bases). Germline V lookup: CDR1 SQVTM, CDR2 ANQGSEA. The CDR3 totals 12 residues. V shed 7 bases and J shed 8 bases, with 15 bases lying between them. The chain's CDR3 is CSAKGGGDEQFF. For the CDR3, the DNA is TGCAGCGCGAAGGGCGGAGGCGATGAGCAGTTCTTC.